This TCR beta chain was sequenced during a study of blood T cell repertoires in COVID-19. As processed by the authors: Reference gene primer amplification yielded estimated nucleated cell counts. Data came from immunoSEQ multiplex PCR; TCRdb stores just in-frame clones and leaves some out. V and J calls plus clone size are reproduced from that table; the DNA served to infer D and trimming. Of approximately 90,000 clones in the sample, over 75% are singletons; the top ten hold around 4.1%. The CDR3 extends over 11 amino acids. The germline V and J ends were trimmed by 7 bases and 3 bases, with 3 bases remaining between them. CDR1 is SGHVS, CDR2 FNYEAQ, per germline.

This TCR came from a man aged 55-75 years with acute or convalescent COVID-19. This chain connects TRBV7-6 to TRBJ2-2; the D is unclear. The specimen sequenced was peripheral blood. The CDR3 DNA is TGTGCCAGCACAGACACCGGGGAGCTGTTTTTT. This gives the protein CASTDTGELFF.